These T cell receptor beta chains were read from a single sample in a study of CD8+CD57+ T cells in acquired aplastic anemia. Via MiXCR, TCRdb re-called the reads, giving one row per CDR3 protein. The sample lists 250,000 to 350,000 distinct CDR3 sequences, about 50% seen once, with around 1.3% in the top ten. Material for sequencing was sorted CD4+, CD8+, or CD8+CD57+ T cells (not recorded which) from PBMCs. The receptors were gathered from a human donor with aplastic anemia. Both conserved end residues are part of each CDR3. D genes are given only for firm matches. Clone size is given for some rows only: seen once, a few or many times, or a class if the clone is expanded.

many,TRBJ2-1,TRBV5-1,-,TGCGCCAGCAGCCTGATACCTTGGGACAATAGCAATGAGCAGTTCTTC,CASSLIPWDNSNEQFF
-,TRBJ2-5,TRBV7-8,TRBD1,TGTGCCAGCAGCTTAGGGGGACAGGGAAGTAGGGAGACCCAGTACTTC,CASSLGGQGSRETQYF
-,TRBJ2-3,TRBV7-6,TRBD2,TGTGCCAGCAGCTTCGGACTAGCGGGGGGCAGCACAGATACGCAGTATTTT,CASSFGLAGGSTDTQYF
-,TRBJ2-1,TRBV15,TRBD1,TGTGCCACCAGCAGAGATGGCGGACAGGGGGCGAGCTCCTACAATGAGCAGTTCTTC,CATSRDGGQGASSYNEQFF
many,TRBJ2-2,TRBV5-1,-,TGCGCCAGCAGCCCGTTGGGGGAAACCGGGGAGCTGTTTTTT,CASSPLGETGELFF
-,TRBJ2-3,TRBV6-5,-,TGTGCCAGCAGTGGCGTCGGGAGTGGGGCAGATACGCAGTATTTT,CASSGVGSGADTQYF
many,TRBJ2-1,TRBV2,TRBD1,TGTGCCAGCAGTACGTCACAGGGGGCCAATGAGCAGTTCTTC,CASSTSQGANEQFF
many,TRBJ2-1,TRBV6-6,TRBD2,TGTGCCAGCAGTTACTCGATTGCGCGGGGGGGACCCAATGAGCAGTTCTTC,CASSYSIARGGPNEQFF
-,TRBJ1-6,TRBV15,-,TGTGCCACCAGCAGAGTACAGTCTAATTCACCCCTCCACTTT,CATSRVQSNSPLHF
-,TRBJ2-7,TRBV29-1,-,TGCAGCGTTGTGTCAGGAAAATACGAGCAGTACTTC,CSVVSGKYEQYF
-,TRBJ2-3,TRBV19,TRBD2,TGTGCCAGTAGGGCGGGAGAAGGCACAGATACGCAGTATTTT,CASRAGEGTDTQYF
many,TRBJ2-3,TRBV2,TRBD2,TGTGCCAGCAGGGGGGACTACCTCACAGATACGCAGTATTTT,CASRGDYLTDTQYF
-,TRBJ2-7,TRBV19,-,TGTGCCAGTAGTCGGGGCAGGGTTTACGAGCAGTACTTC,CASSRGRVYEQYF
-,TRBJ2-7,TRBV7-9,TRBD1,TGTGCCAGCAGCTTACCTCCGGGACAGGGCTACAAGCAGTACTTC,CASSLPPGQGYKQYF
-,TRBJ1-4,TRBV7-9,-,TGTGCCAGCAGCTTAGTCCCGGGTGACTTTAATGAAAAACTGTTTTTT,CASSLVPGDFNEKLFF
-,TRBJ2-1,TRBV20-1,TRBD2,TGCAGTGCTAGGAAACTAGCGGGAGCCTACAATGAGCAGTTCTTC,CSARKLAGAYNEQFF
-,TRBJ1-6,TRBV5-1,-,TGCGCCAGCAGCCCCCGCGATAGGCAGGGCAATTCACCCCTCCACTTT,CASSPRDRQGNSPLHF
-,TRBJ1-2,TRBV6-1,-,TGTGCCAGCAGCAACCTTCGACAGGTTGGCTACACCTTC,CASSNLRQVGYTF
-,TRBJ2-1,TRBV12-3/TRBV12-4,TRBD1,TGTGCCAGCAGTTACGGGGGACAGGGACGGCATGAGCAGTTCTTC,CASSYGGQGRHEQFF
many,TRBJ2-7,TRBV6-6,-,TGTGCCAGCAGTTACTCTGTCGCAAATAGGGAACGCTACGAGCAGTACTTC,CASSYSVANRERYEQYF
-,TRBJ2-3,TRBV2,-,TGTGCCAGCAGGCCGGGAGGCACAGATACGCAGTATTTT,CASRPGGTDTQYF
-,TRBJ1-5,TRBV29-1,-,TGCAGCGGAGGGGAGCGGAATCAGCCCCAGCATTTT,CSGGERNQPQHF
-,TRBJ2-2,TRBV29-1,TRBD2,TGCAGCGTTGGCGGAGCGGGGATGAACACCGGGGAGCTGTTTTTT,CSVGGAGMNTGELFF
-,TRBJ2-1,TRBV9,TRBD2,TGTGCCAGCAGCGTAGGGGGACTAGAGGGTTGGGATGAGCTGTTCTTC,CASSVGGLEGWDELFF
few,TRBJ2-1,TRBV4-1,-,TGCGCCAGCAGCCAAGGAAATGAGCAGTTCTTC,CASSQGNEQFF
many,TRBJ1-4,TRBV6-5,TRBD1,TGTGCCAGCAGTAGAAACAGGGGGGTTCATGAAAAACTGTTTTTT,CASSRNRGVHEKLFF
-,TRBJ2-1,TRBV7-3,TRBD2,TGTGCCAGCAGCTTAGTCGGGGGGGCAGGTGAGCAGTTCTTC,CASSLVGGAGEQFF
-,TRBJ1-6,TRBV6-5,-,TGTGCCAGCGGGGATGGACTGGGTGCGCGCAATTCACCCCTCCACTTT,CASGDGLGARNSPLHF
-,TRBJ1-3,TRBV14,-,TGTGCCAGCAGCCAAGATGTTGGGAACACCATATATTTT,CASSQDVGNTIYF
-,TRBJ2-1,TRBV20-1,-,TGCAGTGCTAAAATCCAGGACAATGAGCAGTTCTTC,CSAKIQDNEQFF
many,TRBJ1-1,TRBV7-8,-,TGTGCCAGCACTCTCGCTAGGGAGAACACTGAAGCTTTCTTT,CASTLARENTEAFF
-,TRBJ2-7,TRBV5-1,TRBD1,TGCGCCAGCAGCTTGGCTCGACAGGGGGCCTACGAGCAGTACTTC,CASSLARQGAYEQYF
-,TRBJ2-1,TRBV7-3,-,TGTGCCAGCAGCCGCAGGACCCTAAAGAATGAGCAGTTCTTC,CASSRRTLKNEQFF
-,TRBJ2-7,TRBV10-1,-,TGCGCCAGCAGTGTTTGTGACACCTCCTACGAGCAGTACTTC,CASSVCDTSYEQYF
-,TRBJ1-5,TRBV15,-,TGTGCCACCAGCAGAGTAATGGGATCGAGGAATCAGCCCCAGCATTTT,CATSRVMGSRNQPQHF
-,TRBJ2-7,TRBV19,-,TGTGCCAGTAAGATTCATGCGGCCGGGAGTGACGAGCAGTACTTC,CASKIHAAGSDEQYF
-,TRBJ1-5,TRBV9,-,TGTGCCAGCAGCCCCCACAGGGACCAGCCCCAGCATTTT,CASSPHRDQPQHF
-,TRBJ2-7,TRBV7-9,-,TGTGCCAGCAGCTGGACACAAGACGAGCAGTACTTC,CASSWTQDEQYF
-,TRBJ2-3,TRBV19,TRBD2,TGTGCCAGTAGTAGCGGGAGGGTAGAAGAGACCCAGTATTTT,CASSSGRVEETQYF
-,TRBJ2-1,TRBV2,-,TGTGCCAGCAGTGACCCGTGGGGAGAGCAGTTCTTC,CASSDPWGEQFF
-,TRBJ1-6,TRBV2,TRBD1,TGTGCCATCCAGGACAGGGGGAATTCACCCCTCCACTTT,CAIQDRGNSPLHF
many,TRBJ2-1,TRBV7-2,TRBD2,TGTGCCAGCAGCTTAGCCAGCGGGAGAAATGAGCAGTTCTTC,CASSLASGRNEQFF
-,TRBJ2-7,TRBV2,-,TGTGCCAGCAATGGCGATGGCTACGAGCAGTACTTC,CASNGDGYEQYF
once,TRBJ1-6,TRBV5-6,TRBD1,TGTGCCAGCAGCAAACAGGGGGATTCACCCCTCCACTTT,CASSKQGDSPLHF
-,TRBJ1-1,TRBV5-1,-,TGCGCCAGCAGCCCTACGAGGGCCACTGCTGAAGCTTTCTTT,CASSPTRATAEAFF